The clone carrying this T cell receptor beta chain was recorded at least ten times. The antigen remains undetermined. The CDR3 covers 16 residues. The germline CDR1 and CDR2 sequences are MNHNS and SASEGT. Trimming took 3 bases from V and 5 from J; bases not matched to a gene: 8. This sample stems from a study of T cell repertoires in cytomegalovirus infection. Study-wide context: Recently identified HLA-C-restricted CMV epitopes were among the peptides used.

Study-wide results and caveats: Across the ex vivo response, the dominant clonotypes were HLA-C-restricted CMV-specific TCR beta clonotypes.

TCRdb itself ran the reads through MiXCR, one entry per CDR3 protein. Here the sample spans about 920,000 distinct CDR3 sequences, around a third being singletons. This chain uses TRBV6-1 with TRBJ2-7, with 12 nucleotides matching TRBD1. The sample in question was cultured CD8+ T cells from PBMCs, obtained from culture after CMV antigen stimulation. The clonotype comes from a human donor in good health (CMV status not recorded). Some clones in this sample may be carry-over from other donors' samples. The CDR3 region is CASSESRDRGLDEQYV. DNA of the CDR3: TGTGCCAGCAGTGAGTCCCGGGACAGGGGGCTGGACGAGCAGTACGTC.